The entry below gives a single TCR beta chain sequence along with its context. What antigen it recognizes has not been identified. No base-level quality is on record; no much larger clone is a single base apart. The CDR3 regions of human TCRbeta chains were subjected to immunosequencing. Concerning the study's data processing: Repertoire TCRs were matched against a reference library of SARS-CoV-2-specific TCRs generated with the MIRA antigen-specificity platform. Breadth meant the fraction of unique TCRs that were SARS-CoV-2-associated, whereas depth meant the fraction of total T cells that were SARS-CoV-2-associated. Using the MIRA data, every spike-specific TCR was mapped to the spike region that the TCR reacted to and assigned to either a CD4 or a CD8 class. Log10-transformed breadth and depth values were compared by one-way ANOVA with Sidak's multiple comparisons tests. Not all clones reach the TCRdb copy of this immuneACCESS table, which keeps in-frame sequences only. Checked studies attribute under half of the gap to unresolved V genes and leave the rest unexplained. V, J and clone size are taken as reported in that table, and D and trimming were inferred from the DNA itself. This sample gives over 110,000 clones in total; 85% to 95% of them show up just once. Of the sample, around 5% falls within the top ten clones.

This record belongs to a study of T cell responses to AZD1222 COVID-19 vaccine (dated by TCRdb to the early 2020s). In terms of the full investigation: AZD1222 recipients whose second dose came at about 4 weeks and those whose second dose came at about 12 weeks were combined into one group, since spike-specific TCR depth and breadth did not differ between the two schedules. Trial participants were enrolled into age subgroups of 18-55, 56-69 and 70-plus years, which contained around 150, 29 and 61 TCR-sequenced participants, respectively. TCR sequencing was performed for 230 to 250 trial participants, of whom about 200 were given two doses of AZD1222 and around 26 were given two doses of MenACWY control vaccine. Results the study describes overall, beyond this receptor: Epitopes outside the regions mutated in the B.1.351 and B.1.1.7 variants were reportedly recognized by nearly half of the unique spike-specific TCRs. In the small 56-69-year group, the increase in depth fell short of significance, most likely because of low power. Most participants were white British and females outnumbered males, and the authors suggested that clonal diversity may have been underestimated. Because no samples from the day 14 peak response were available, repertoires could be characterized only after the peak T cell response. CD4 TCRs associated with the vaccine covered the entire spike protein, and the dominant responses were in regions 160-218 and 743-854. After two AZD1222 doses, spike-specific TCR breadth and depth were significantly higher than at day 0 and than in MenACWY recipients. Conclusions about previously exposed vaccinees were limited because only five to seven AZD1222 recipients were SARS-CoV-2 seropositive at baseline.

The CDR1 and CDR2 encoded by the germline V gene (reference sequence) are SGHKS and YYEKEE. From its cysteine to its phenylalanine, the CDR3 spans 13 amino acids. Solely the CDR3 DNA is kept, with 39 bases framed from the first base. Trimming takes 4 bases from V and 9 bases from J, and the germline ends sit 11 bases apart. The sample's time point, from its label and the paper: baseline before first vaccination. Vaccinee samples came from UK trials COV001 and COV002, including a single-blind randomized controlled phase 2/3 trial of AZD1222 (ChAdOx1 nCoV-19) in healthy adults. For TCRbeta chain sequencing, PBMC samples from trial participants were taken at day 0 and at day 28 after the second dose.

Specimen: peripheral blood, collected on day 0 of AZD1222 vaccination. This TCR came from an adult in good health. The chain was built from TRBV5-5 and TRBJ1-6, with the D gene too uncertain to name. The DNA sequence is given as TGTGCCAGCAGCCGTATCCTGGTTTCACCCCTCCACTTT. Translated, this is CASSRILVSPLHF.